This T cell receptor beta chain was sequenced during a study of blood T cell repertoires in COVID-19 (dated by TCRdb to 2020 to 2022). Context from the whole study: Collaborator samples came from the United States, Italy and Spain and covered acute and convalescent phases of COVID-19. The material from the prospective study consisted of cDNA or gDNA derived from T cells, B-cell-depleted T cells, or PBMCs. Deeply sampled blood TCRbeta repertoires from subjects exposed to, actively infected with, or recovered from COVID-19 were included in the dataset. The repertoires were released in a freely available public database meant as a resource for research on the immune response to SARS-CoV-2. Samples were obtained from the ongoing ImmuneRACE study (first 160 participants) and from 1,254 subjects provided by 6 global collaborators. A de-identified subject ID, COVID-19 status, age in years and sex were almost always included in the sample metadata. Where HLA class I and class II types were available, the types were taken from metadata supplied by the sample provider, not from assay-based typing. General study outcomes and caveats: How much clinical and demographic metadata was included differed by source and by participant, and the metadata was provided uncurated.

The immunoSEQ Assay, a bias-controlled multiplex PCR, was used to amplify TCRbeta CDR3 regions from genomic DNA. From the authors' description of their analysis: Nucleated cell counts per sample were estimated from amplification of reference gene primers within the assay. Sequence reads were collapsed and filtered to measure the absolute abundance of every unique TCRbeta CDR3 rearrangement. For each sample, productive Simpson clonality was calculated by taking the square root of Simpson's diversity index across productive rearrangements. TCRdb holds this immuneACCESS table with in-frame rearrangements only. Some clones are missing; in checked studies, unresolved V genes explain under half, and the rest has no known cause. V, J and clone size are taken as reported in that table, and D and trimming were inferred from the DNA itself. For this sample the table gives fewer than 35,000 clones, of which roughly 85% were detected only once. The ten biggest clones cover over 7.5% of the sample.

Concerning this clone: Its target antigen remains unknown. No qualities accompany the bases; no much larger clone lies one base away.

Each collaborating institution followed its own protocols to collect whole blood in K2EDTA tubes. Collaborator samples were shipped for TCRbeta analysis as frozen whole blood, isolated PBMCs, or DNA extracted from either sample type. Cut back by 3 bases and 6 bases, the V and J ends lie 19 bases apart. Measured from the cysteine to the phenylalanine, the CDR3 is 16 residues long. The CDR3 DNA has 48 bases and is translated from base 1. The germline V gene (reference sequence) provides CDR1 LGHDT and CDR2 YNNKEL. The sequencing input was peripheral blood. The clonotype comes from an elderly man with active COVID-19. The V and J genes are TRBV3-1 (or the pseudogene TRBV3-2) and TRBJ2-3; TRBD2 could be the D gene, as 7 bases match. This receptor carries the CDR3 CASSQRKRGAVDTQYF. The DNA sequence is TGTGCCAGCAGCCAGCGCAAACGGGGGGCCGTTGATACGCAGTATTTT.